The entry below describes one TCR beta chain. This clonotype was detected once. Which antigen it targets is not known. Mismatch with germline at one junction end may stem from a read error. These data belong to a study of tumor and adjacent non-tumor tissue in lung cancer listed by TCRdb under 2018. General notes on the study: The cohort included some twelve adenocarcinoma, 2 squamous cell carcinoma and 1 small cell lung cancer patients. TCRbeta CDR3 sequencing was performed on approximately 30 paired specimens, with one tumor sample and one normal lung sample collected per patient. Ages among the roughly 15 patients ranged from about 30 to 85 years, there were 10 men and 5 women, and disease was at TNM stage I to III. Sequencing produced roughly 130 million productive TCRbeta reads in total, an average of approximately 4.5 million reads per sample. Bulk TCRbeta repertoires were compared between lung tumor tissue and matched distant non-tumor lung tissue obtained from more than twelve lung cancer patients. The research as a whole found: Because peripheral blood was not sequenced, the blood TCRbeta repertoires of the lung cancer patients in the study went unexamined. Neither the sequencing platform nor unique molecular identifiers are mentioned in the methods. The top 100 clones made up a significantly larger cumulative share of the repertoire in normal lung than in tumor tissue. Tumor tissue showed significantly greater TCR diversity (inverse Simpson) than normal lung tissue (about 410 vs 180, P = 0.0075, Mann-Whitney U test). TCR diversity was significantly higher in younger patients, and higher tumor TCR diversity was associated with shorter overall and disease-free survival. With only roughly 16 patients in the cohort, the authors noted that larger samples and more detailed clinical data are needed.

RNA was isolated from bulk, unsorted tissue, and RNA quality was assessed with a NanoDrop ND-1000 and an Agilent 2100. Distant non-tumor tissue taken more than 3 cm from the tumor edge was used as the normal lung sample. All donors had newly diagnosed lung cancer, had not received prior chemotherapy, and were admitted for thoracic surgery in China between August and November 2014. The study excluded patients who had received radiotherapy or chemotherapy before or who had another cancer at the same time. Surgical tissue pieces of about 1-2.3 cm3 were preserved in RNAlater solution and were kept at -80 degrees C until use. The CDR3 covers 11 residues, taking in both the cysteine and the phenylalanine. This entry keeps only the CDR3 DNA: 33 bases, framed from base 1. The germline V gene sets CDR1 to MNHEY and CDR2 to SVGAGI. Library creation used multiplex PCR. TCRdb records Illumina HiSeq 2500 as the sequencer. TCRbeta libraries were constructed through three rounds of nested PCR with primers (Table S4) according to protocols modified from ARM-PCR. Before sequencing, PCR products of 200-500 bp were excised from the gel and purified with the QIAquick gel extraction kit. Concerning the study's data processing: Trimmomatic was used to clean the reads, FLASH was used to merge the reads into complete CDR3 sequences, and MiTCR was used to assign the reads to V(D)J germline segments. Clonal diversity was computed as the inverse Simpson's index with VDJtools. Productive reads were defined as in-frame sequences without a premature stop codon. TCRdb reprocessing: public reads trimmed at Q25 with fastp, clones called with MiXCR, in-frame beta chains kept. Rows are combined by CDR3 protein, so each entry shows the most common genes and DNA. The V and J calls shown here were made by TCRdb, not taken from the authors' results. The sample records more than 85,000 distinct CDR3 sequences, more than 55% of which are singletons. Around 20% of the sample is taken by the ten largest.

This receptor was taken from a man in his thirties or forties with non-small cell lung cancer. The chain couples TRBV6-5 to TRBJ2-5; the D gene identity is not certain. Source material: distant non-tumor lung tissue. The sequenced DNA: TGTGCATGCAGTCTCTACGAGATCCAGTACTTC. Translation gives CACSLYEIQYF.